This is a list of T cell receptor beta chains from one sample in a study of blood T cell repertoires in COVID-19. Assay used: immunoSEQ multiplex PCR; TCRdb lists only in-frame clones, some missing. The sample includes 25,000 or so clones, 94% seen only once; the top ten take 4%. The source material was peripheral blood. The receptors originated from a woman aged 50 to 65 with active COVID-19. CDR3s leave out the opening cysteine and the closing phenylalanine or tryptophan.

>TRBV9|TRBJ2-5
ASSVAPVSYQETQY
>TRBV6-5|TRBJ2-5
ASSSLAGKETQY
>TRBV7-2|TRBJ2-5
ASSPGGSGAPETQY
>TRBV18|TRBJ2-1
ASSPPIIELARFDEQF
>TRBV3-1/TRBV3-2|TRBJ1-1
ASSPGNTEAF
>TRBV5-1|TRBJ1-1
ASSPAGGSVNTEAF
>TRBV10-3|TRBJ1-5
AISEYGTVNQPQH
>TRBV4-2|TRBJ2-5
ASSRASLETQY
>TRBV28|TRBJ2-3
ASRLGQGSTQY
>TRBV7-9|TRBJ2-2
ASSLGRDSNTGELF
>TRBV19|TRBJ2-1
ASRALAGGLINEQF
>TRBV18|TRBJ2-3
ASSLGSSTDTQY
>TRBV6-5|TRBJ2-7
ASRGAGTGSREQY
>TRBV6-2/TRBV6-3|TRBJ2-7
ASSPGQGASEQY
>TRBV9|TRBJ2-1
ASSVGGDLINEQF
>TRBV9|TRBJ2-1
ASSVGPQMSGAANEQF
>TRBV10-3|TRBJ1-6
AIGDSYNSPLH
>TRBV6-5|TRBJ2-3
ASSYSGQGLPDTQY
>TRBV18|TRBJ2-2
ASSPPQGWGDTGELF
>TRBV7-9|TRBJ2-7
ASSREWEVPYEQY
>TRBV24-1|TRBJ2-5
ATSEGQVGGTQY
>TRBV5-1|TRBJ1-2
ASSLATGAYGYT
>TRBV3-1/TRBV3-2|TRBJ1-1
ASSQVGPQGGNTEAF
>TRBV25-1|TRBJ2-6
ASSELVPRYSGANVLT
>TRBV19|TRBJ2-7
ASSPAPGQSSYEQY
>TRBV7-2|TRBJ1-2
ASSLGQGSTYGYT
>TRBV10-1|TRBJ2-1
ASSSHTGTSVNEQF
>TRBV7-9|TRBJ1-3
ASSPQGAVSGNTIY
>TRBV5-6|TRBJ1-2
ASSPDRVYGYT
>TRBV25-1|TRBJ2-3
ASRAGNSDTQY
>TRBV5-1|TRBJ1-5
ASSGQIQGHNQPQH
>TRBV6-2/TRBV6-3|TRBJ1-1
ASSDQGVEHEAF
>TRBV28|TRBJ2-1
ASSFTGHLGNEQF
>TRBV13|TRBJ2-5
ASSLKGDQETQY
>TRBV5-5|TRBJ1-1
ASSLRAGEYTEAF
>TRBV7-2|TRBJ1-1
ASSFVAVGGTEAF
>TRBV3-1/TRBV3-2|TRBJ1-2
ASSRGEGGYT
>TRBV29-1|TRBJ1-4
SVVTGSSEKLF
>TRBV19|TRBJ1-1
ASSIIGGSRPEAF
>TRBV2|TRBJ2-7
ASSVARERNEQY